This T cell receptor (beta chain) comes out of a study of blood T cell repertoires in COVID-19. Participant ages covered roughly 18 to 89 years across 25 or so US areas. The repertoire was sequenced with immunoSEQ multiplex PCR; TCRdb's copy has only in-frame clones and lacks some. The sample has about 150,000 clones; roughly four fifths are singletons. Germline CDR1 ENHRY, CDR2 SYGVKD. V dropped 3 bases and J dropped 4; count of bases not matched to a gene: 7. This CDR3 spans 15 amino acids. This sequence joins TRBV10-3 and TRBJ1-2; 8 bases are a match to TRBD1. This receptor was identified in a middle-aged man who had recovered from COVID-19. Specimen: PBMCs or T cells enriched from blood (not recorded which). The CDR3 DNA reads TGTGCCATCAGTGATGCAGGGGGCGCAAGCTATGGCTACACCTTC. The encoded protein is CAISDAGGASYGYTF.